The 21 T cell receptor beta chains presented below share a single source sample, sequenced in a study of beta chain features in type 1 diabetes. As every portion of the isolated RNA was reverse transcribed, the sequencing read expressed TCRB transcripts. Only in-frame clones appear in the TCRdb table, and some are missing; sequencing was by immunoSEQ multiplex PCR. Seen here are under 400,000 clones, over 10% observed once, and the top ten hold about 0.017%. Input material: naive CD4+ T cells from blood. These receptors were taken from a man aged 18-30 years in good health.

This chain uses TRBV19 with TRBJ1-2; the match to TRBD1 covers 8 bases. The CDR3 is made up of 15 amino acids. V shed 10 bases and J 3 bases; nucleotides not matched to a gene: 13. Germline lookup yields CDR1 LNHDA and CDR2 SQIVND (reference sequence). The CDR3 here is CATSVGETGDYGYTF. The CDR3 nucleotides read TGTGCCACTAGCGTGGGTGAGACAGGGGACTATGGCTACACCTTC. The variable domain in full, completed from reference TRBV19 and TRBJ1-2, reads DGGITQSPKYLFRKEGQNVTLSCEQNLNHDAMYWYRQDPGQGLRLIYYSQIVNDFQKGDIAEGYSVSREKKESFPLTVTSAQKNPTAFYLCATSVGETGDYGYTFGSGTRLTVV.

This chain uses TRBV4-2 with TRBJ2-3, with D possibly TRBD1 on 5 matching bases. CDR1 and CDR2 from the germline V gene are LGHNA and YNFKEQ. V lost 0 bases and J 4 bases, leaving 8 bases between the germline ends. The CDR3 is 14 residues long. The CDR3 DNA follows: TGTGCCAGCAGCCAAGATATCAGGGCAGATACGCAGTATTTT. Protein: CASSQDIRADTQYF.

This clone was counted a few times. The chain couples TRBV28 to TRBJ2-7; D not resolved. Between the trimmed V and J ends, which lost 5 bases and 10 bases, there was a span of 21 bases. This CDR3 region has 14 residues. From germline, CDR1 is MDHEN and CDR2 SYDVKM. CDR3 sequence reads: CASSPPAGLEQQYF. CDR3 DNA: TGTGCCAGCAGTCCCCCCGCTGGGCTCGAGCAACAGTACTTC. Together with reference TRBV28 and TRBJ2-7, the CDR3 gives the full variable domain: DVKVTQSSRYLVKRTGEKVFLECVQDMDHENMFWYRQDPGLGLRLIYFSYDVKMKEKGDIPEGYSVSREKKERFSLILESASTNQTSMYLCASSPPAGLEQQYFGPGTRLTVT.

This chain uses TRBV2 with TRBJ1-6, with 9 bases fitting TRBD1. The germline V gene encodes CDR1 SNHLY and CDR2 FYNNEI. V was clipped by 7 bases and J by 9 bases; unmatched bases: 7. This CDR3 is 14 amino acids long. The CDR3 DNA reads TGTGCCAGCATCCCGGGGACAGGGCTTTCACCCCTCCACTTT. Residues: CASIPGTGLSPLHF. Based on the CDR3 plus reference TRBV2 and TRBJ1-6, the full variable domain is EPEVTQTPSHQVTQMGQEVILRCVPISNHLYFYWYRQILGQKVEFLVSFYNNEISEKSEIFDDQFSVERPDGSNFTLKIRSTKLEDSAMYFCASIPGTGLSPLHFGNGTRLTVT.

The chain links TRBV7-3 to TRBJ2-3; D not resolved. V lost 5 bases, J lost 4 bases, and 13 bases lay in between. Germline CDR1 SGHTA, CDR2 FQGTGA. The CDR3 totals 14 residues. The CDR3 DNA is TGTGCCAGCAGCCCCCAGACTCGGCCAGATACGCAGTATTTT. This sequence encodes CASSPQTRPDTQYF.

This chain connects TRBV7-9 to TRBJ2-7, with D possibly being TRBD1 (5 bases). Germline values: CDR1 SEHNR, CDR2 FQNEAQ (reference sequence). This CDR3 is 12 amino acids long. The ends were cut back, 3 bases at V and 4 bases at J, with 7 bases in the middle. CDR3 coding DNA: TGTGCCAGCAGCTTTCAGGGTTACGAGCAGTACTTC. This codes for CASSFQGYEQYF.

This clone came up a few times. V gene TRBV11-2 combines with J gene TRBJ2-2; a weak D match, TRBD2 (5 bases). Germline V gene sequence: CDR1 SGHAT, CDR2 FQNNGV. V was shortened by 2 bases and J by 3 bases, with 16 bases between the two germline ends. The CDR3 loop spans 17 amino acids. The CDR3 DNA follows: TGTGCCAGCAGCTTAACCCCCGATTACGGGGACACCGGGGAGCTGTTTTTT. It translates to CASSLTPDYGDTGELFF.

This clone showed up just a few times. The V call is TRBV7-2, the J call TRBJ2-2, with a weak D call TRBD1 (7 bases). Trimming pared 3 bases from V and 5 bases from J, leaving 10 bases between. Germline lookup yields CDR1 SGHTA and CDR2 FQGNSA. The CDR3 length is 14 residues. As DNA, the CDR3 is TGTGCCAGCAGCTTTGCAGGGGGGACCGGGGAGCTGTTTTTT. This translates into CASSFAGGTGELFF.

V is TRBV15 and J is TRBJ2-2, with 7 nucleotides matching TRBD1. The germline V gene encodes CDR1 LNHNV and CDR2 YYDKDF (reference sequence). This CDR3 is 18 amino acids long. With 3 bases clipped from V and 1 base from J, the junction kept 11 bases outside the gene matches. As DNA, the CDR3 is TGTGCCACCAGCAGGGAACTCACAGGGGATGGGAACACCGGGGAGCTGTTTTTT. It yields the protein CATSRELTGDGNTGELFF.

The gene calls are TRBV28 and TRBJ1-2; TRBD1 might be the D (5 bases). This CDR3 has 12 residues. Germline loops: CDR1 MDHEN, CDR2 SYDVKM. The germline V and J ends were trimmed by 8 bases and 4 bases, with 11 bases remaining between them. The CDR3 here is CASRGVGYGYTF. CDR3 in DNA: TGTGCCAGCCGGGGGGTCGGCTATGGCTACACCTTC.

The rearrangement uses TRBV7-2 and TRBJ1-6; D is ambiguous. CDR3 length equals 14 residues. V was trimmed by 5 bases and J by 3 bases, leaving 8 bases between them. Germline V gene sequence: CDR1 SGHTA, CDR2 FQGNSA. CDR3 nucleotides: TGTGCCAGCAGCCCAGGTGTCTATAATTCACCCCTCCACTTT. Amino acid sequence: CASSPGVYNSPLHF.

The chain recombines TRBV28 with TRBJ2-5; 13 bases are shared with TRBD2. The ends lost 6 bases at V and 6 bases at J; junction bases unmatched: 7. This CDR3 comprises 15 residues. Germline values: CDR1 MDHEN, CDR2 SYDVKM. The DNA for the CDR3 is TGTGCCAGCAGAGAGGGACTAGCGGGGCGAAAGACCCAGTACTTC. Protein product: CASREGLAGRKTQYF.

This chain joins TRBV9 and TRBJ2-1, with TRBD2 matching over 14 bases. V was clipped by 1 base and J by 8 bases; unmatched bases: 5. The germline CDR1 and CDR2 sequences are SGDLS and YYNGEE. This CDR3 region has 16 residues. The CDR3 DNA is TGTGCCAGCAGCGTACAGGGACTAGCGGGAGTACATGAGCAGTTCTTC. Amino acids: CASSVQGLAGVHEQFF.

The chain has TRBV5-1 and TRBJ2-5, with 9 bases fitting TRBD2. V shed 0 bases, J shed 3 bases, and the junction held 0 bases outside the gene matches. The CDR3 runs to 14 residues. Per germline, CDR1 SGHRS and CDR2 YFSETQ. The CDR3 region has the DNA TGCGCCAGCAGCTTGGAGCGGGAGGAAGAGACCCAGTACTTC. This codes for CASSLEREEETQYF.

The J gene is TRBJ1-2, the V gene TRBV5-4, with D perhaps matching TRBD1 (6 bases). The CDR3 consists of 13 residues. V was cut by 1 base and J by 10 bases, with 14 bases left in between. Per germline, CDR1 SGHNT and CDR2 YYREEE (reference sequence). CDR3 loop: CASSLQGPVAYTF. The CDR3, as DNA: TGTGCCAGCAGCTTGCAGGGGCCCGTAGCCTACACCTTC.

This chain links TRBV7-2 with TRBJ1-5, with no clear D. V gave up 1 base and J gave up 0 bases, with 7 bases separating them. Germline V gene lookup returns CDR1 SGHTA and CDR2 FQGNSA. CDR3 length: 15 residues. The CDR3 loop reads CASSLGAASNQPQHF. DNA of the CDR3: TGTGCCAGCAGCTTAGGGGCTGCTAGCAATCAGCCCCAGCATTTT.

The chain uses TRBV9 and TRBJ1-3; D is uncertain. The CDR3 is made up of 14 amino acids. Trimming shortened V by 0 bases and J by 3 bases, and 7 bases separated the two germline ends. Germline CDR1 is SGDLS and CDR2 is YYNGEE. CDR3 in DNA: TGTGCCAGCAGCGTAGGCGGGGTTGGAAACACCATATATTTT. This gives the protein CASSVGGVGNTIYF.

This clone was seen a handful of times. The chain's CDR3 is CASSLVTGYETQYF. The CDR3 DNA follows: TGTGCCAGCAGCTTAGTGACGGGTTATGAGACCCAGTACTTC. V usage is TRBV11-2 and J usage is TRBJ2-5, with D hard to call. Looked up from germline, CDR1 is SGHAT and CDR2 is FQNNGV. This CDR3 region has 14 residues. The V end lost 1 base, the J end lost 5 bases, and 11 bases lay between the germline ends.

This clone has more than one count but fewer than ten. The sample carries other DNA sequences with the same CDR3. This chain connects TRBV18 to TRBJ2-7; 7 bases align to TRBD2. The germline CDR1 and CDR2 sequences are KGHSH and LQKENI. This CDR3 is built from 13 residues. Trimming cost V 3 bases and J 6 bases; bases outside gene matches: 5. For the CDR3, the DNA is TGTGCCAGCTCACCCGGAGCGGGGAGCGAGCAGTACTTC. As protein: CASSPGAGSEQYF.

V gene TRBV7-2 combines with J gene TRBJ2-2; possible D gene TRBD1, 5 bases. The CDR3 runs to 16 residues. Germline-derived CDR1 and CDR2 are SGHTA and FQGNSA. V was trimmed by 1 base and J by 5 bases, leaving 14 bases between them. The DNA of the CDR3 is TGTGCCAGCAGCTTAGTGGCTAGGGGTCGGACCGGGGAGCTGTTTTTT. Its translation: CASSLVARGRTGELFF.

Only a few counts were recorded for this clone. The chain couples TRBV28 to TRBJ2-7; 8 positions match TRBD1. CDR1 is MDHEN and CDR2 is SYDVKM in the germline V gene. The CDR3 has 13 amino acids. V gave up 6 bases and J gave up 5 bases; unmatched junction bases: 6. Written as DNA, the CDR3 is TGTGCCAGCAGGTGGACAGGGATACACGAGCAGTACTTC. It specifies CASRWTGIHEQYF. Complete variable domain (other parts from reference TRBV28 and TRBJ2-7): DVKVTQSSRYLVKRTGEKVFLECVQDMDHENMFWYRQDPGLGLRLIYFSYDVKMKEKGDIPEGYSVSREKKERFSLILESASTNQTSMYLCASRWTGIHEQYFGPGTRLTVT.